Shown below are 16 T cell receptor beta chains from a single sample sequenced in a study of blood T cell repertoires in COVID-19. The table came from immunoSEQ multiplex PCR; TCRdb's copy has only in-frame clones and leaves some out. The sample has some 200,000 clones; around 82% are singletons. Specimen: PBMCs or T cells enriched from blood (not recorded which). All receptors derive from a man in his forties or fifties who had recovered from COVID-19.

The chain combines TRBV5-1 with TRBJ2-1; D possibly corresponds to TRBD2 (5 bases). The germline V gene encodes CDR1 SGHRS and CDR2 YFSETQ. V lost 5 bases and J 5 bases, leaving 11 bases between the germline ends. The CDR3 contains 13 residues. CDR3 in amino acids: CASSLSGDNEQFF. In nucleotides, the CDR3 is TGCGCCAGCAGTTTAAGCGGAGACAATGAGCAGTTCTTC.

The V and J genes are TRBV3-1 (or the pseudogene TRBV3-2) and TRBJ2-7, with D possibly being TRBD2 (6 bases). Trimming stripped 3 bases from V and 6 bases from J, with 12 bases between. Germline V CDR1 and CDR2: LGHDT, YNNKEL (reference sequence). The CDR3 has 13 amino acids. CDR3 amino acids: CASSQGGTSEQYV. The CDR3 DNA is TGTGCCAGCAGCCAGGGGGGAACGAGCGAGCAGTACGTC.

The chain uses TRBV7-3 and TRBJ1-3; perhaps TRBD1 as D (6 bases). The CDR3 extends over 14 amino acids. Germline lookup yields CDR1 SGHTA and CDR2 FQGTGA. The V end lost 2 bases, the J end lost 1 base, and 6 bases lay between the germline ends. The CDR3 nucleotides are TGTGCCAGCAGCTTAGGGACATCTGGAAACACCATATATTTT. Its translation is CASSLGTSGNTIYF.

There are a few counts of this clone. V usage is TRBV7-2 and J usage is TRBJ2-7; TRBD1 aligns across 7 bases. The CDR3 length is 14 residues. Per the germline V gene, CDR1 is SGHTA and CDR2 is FQGNSA. Trimming cost V 5 bases and J 2 bases; bases outside gene matches: 6. In nucleotides, the CDR3 is TGTGCCAGCAGCACCGGGGACAGTGCCTACGAGCAGTACTTC. It specifies CASSTGDSAYEQYF. The full variable domain, with the rest looked up from reference TRBV7-2 and TRBJ2-7, is GAGVSQSPSNKVTEKGKDVELRCDPISGHTALYWYRQSLGQGLEFLIYFQGNSAPDKSGLPSDRFSAERTGGSVSTLTIQRTQQEDSAVYLCASSTGDSAYEQYFGPGTRLTVT.

J is TRBJ2-1 and V is TRBV9; the match to TRBD2 covers 15 bases. CDR1 SGDLS and CDR2 YYNGEE come from the germline V gene. V lost 1 base, J lost 0 bases, and 8 bases stayed unmatched. This CDR3 spans 20 amino acids. The DNA for the CDR3 is TGTGCCAGCAGCGTAAAGGGACTAGCGGGAGGACAGAGCTCCTACAATGAGCAGTTCTTC. Encoded protein: CASSVKGLAGGQSSYNEQFF.

The chain employs TRBV18 and TRBJ2-2, with D possibly being TRBD2 (6 bases). Trimming cost V 0 bases and J 2 bases, with 10 bases left between them. This CDR3 spans 16 amino acids. Per the germline V gene, CDR1 is KGHSH and CDR2 is LQKENI. The CDR3 sequence: CASSPPVGGNTGELFF. CDR3 bases: TGTGCCAGCTCACCACCGGTGGGAGGCAACACCGGGGAGCTGTTTTTT. Drawing the rest from reference TRBV18 and TRBJ2-2, the complete variable domain is NAGVMQNPRHLVRRRGQEARLRCSPMKGHSHVYWYRQLPEEGLKFMVYLQKENIIDESGMPKERFSAEFPKEGPSILRIQQVVRGDSAAYFCASSPPVGGNTGELFFGEGSRLTVL.

In DNA, the CDR3 is TGTGCCAGCAGAAGACAGTTCTCTGGGGCCAACGTCCTGACTTTC. Translated, it gives CASRRQFSGANVLTF. The chain couples TRBV6-5 to TRBJ2-6; possible D gene TRBD1, 5 bases. The CDR3 covers 15 residues. The germline gives CDR1 MNHEY, CDR2 SVGAGI. Trimming removed 6 bases from V and 0 bases from J, with 9 bases in between.

The chain combines TRBV14 with TRBJ1-4; 8 bases map to TRBD1. This CDR3 contains 14 residues. The V segment lost 3 bases and the J segment 7 bases; nucleotides outside the gene matches: 4. Germline assignment: CDR1 SGHDN and CDR2 FVKESK. CDR3 coding DNA: TGTGCCAGCAGCCAGACAGGGGCGGGTGAAAAACTGTTTTTT. Its translation is CASSQTGAGEKLFF.

This chain uses TRBV5-1 with TRBJ1-3; tentative D call: TRBD1 (5 bases). The ends were cut back, 2 bases at V and 2 bases at J, with 8 bases in the middle. This CDR3 contains 14 residues. In germline, CDR1 is SGHRS, CDR2 YFSETQ. CDR3 DNA: TGCGCCAGCAGCTTCATAGGGGCTGGAAACACCATATATTTT. This codes for CASSFIGAGNTIYF.

The chain recombines TRBV14 with TRBJ1-6; the match to TRBD1 covers 11 bases. Germline CDR1 is SGHDN and CDR2 is FVKESK. The CDR3 is 15 amino acids. V trimming: 3 bases; J trimming: 7 bases; junction bases outside the gene matches: 2. CDR3 coding DNA: TGTGCCAGCAGCCAGCGGACAGGGGGCAATTCACCCCTCCACTTT. Translation: CASSQRTGGNSPLHF.

The table lists this clone with many counts. The gene calls are TRBV27 and TRBJ1-1; 7 bases are shared with TRBD1. V lost 8 bases and J lost 4; bases outside the gene matches: 4. Germline V gene sequence: CDR1 MNHEY, CDR2 SMNVEV (reference sequence). The CDR3 extends over 12 amino acids. The CDR3 sequence is CASAAGGTEAFF. CDR3 nucleotide sequence: TGTGCCAGCGCAGCAGGGGGCACTGAAGCTTTCTTT.

The chain recombines TRBV19 with TRBJ2-5; 7 bases are shared with TRBD2. V gave up 3 bases and J gave up 5 bases; unmatched junction bases: 12. CDR3 length equals 16 residues. Germline lookup yields CDR1 LNHDA and CDR2 SQIVND (reference sequence). Written as DNA, the CDR3 is TGTGCCAGTAGTATCAGTGCGGGACTAAGGGTCGAGACCCAGTACTTC. Translated, it gives CASSISAGLRVETQYF.

This chain connects TRBV7-3 to TRBJ1-1; maybe TRBD1 (5 bases). This CDR3 has 13 residues. With 3 bases removed from V and 1 base from J, the gap between germline ends came to 6 bases. Germline-derived CDR1 and CDR2 are SGHTA and FQGTGA. The CDR3 reads CASSFQGNTEAFF. The DNA of the CDR3 is TGTGCCAGCAGCTTTCAGGGGAACACTGAAGCTTTCTTT.

This rearrangement joins TRBV6-5 to TRBJ1-6; D gene uncertain. The CDR3 spans 15 residues. Germline loops: CDR1 MNHEY, CDR2 SVGAGI. Deletions cut 0 bases from V and 8 bases from J, with 11 bases between. As DNA, the CDR3 is TGTGCCAGCAGTTACTCGGAGAACGGCGATTCACCCCTCCACTTT. This sequence encodes CASSYSENGDSPLHF.

The CDR3 nucleotides are TGTGCCAGTAGTATTGAGGTTGGCAGGGGATATGGCTACACCTTC. As protein: CASSIEVGRGYGYTF. The chain carries TRBV19 and TRBJ1-2; D is perhaps TRBD1 (6 bases). CDR1 is LNHDA, CDR2 SQIVND, per germline (reference sequence). The CDR3 loop spans 15 amino acids. V was pared by 3 bases and J by 5 bases, with 16 bases between. The whole variable domain, remainder taken from reference TRBV19 and TRBJ1-2, is DGGITQSPKYLFRKEGQNVTLSCEQNLNHDAMYWYRQDPGQGLRLIYYSQIVNDFQKGDIAEGYSVSREKKESFPLTVTSAQKNPTAFYLCASSIEVGRGYGYTFGSGTRLTVV.

The V call is TRBV28, the J call TRBJ1-3; possibly TRBD1 for D (6 bases). Per the germline V gene, CDR1 is MDHEN and CDR2 is SYDVKM. This CDR3 region has 17 residues. Trimming shortened V by 5 bases and J by 2 bases, and 19 bases separated the two germline ends. CDR3: CASSLPGSGATGNTIYF. The CDR3 DNA follows: TGTGCCAGCAGTCTACCGGGGTCAGGGGCCACTGGAAACACCATATATTTT.